The next 32 T cell receptor beta chains were all read from a single sample in a study of identical twins. MiXCR was run by TCRdb on the 5' RACE reads, yielding one entry per CDR3 protein. This table has roughly 1.6 million distinct CDR3 sequences, 25% to 35% appearing once. Sequencing was done on a sample of cord blood. These receptors were taken from a newborn girl in good health.

The rearrangement uses TRBV20-1 and TRBJ2-1, with D uncertain. Germline V lookup: CDR1 DFQATT, CDR2 SNEGSKA (reference sequence). The length of the CDR3 is 9 residues. V shed 3 bases and J shed 10 bases, with 4 bases lying between them. This chain's CDR3 is CSARFEQFF. The DNA of the CDR3 is TGCAGTGCTAGGTTCGAGCAGTTCTTC.

The CDR3 sequence is CASSLAGNPGPSYEQYF. The CDR3 region has the DNA TGCGCCAGCAGCTTGGCCGGTAATCCGGGGCCCTCCTACGAGCAGTACTTC. The V gene is TRBV5-1, the J gene TRBJ2-5; D possibly matches TRBD1 or TRBD2 (5 bases each). The tail of the sequence fits TRBJ2-7 better, so the J call may be wrong. Germline lookup yields CDR1 SGHRS and CDR2 YFSETQ. The CDR3 consists of 17 residues.

This clonotype was seen a single time. The chain employs TRBV6-1 and TRBJ2-1, with a weak D call TRBD2 (6 bases). The length of the CDR3 is 17 residues. The ends were cut back, 3 bases at V and 4 bases at J, with 19 bases in the middle. Looked up from germline, CDR1 is MNHNS and CDR2 is SASEGT. The CDR3 DNA sequence: TGTGCCAGCAGTGACATCCCCGGGGGTTGGGGATACAATGAGCAGTTCTTC. Protein: CASSDIPGGWGYNEQFF.

Here the CDR3 DNA reads TGTGCCAGCAGCCAACGCGGGGGGTACACAGATACGCAGTATTTT. It is translated as CASSQRGGYTDTQYF. V is TRBV3-1 and J is TRBJ2-3; 8 nucleotides agree with TRBD2. The CDR3 is 15 residues long. The V gene end was trimmed by 2 bases and the J gene end by 2 bases; junction bases not matched to a gene: 3. The V gene's germline CDR1 is LGHDT and CDR2 YNNKEL (reference sequence).

This rearrangement joins TRBV5-1 to TRBJ2-4; 7 nucleotides agree with TRBD1. The J call is in doubt because the DNA end fits TRBJ2-7 better. Germline loops: CDR1 SGHRS, CDR2 YFSETQ. The CDR3 is 19 residues long. The CDR3 region is CASSLARQGLGLGTYEQYF. CDR3 in DNA: TGCGCCAGCAGCTTGGCCCGACAGGGATTGGGCCTAGGAACCTACGAGCAGTACTTC.

This chain joins TRBV20-1 and TRBJ2-2; TRBD2 matches 9 bases. Germline V gene sequence: CDR1 DFQATT, CDR2 SNEGSKA (reference sequence). CDR3 size: 16 residues. J lost 5 bases, V lost 3 bases, and 10 bases had no gene match. In nucleotides, the CDR3 is TGCAGTGCTAGTAAGCTAGCGGGACTAACTACCGGGGAGCTGTTTTTT. Amino acids: CSASKLAGLTTGELFF.

There are a few counts of this clonotype. The genes are TRBV2 and TRBJ1-2; 7 nucleotides align to TRBD1. V trimming: 5 bases; J trimming: 6 bases; junction bases outside the gene matches: 6. CDR1 SNHLY and CDR2 FYNNEI come from the germline V gene. The CDR3 length is 13 residues. The CDR3 DNA follows: TGTGCCAGCAGTACAGGGGTTGGGAATGGCTACACCTTC. Its protein product is CASSTGVGNGYTF.

This chain uses TRBV28 with TRBJ2-4; D gene unclear. The V end lost 3 bases, the J end lost 13 bases, and 16 bases lay between the germline ends. This CDR3 is 13 amino acids long. Germline CDR1 and CDR2: MDHEN and SYDVKM. DNA for the CDR3: TGTGCCAGCAGTTTTTCCGGGCACAATGAGCAGTACTTC. Translated, it gives CASSFSGHNEQYF.

With regard to this clonotype: The junction departs from germline at one end; a sequencing error may be responsible. The gene calls are TRBV9 and TRBJ2-3, with 7 bases identical to TRBD1. The CDR3 consists of 16 residues. Germline V gene data show CDR1 as SGDLS and CDR2 as YYNGEE. The CDR3 DNA follows: TGTGCCAGCAGCGTCCACCGGGACAGCCTCACAGATACGCGGTATTTT. This codes for CASSVHRDSLTDTRYF.

The rearrangement uses TRBV12-3 or TRBV12-4 and TRBJ2-2; D may be TRBD2 (6 bases). V lost 4 bases and J lost 2, with 8 bases in between. CDR3 length: 14 amino acids. The CDR3 DNA is TGTGCCAGCAGTTGGACTAAAAACACCGGGGAGCTGTTTTTT. This encodes CASSWTKNTGELFF.

The chain joins TRBV3-1 to TRBJ2-5; D is ambiguous. The CDR3 spans 14 residues. Trimming pared 7 bases from V and 2 bases from J, leaving 14 bases between. Germline V gene sequence: CDR1 LGHDT, CDR2 YNNKEL (reference sequence). The CDR3 spells CASTISRRQETQYF. CDR3 sequence (DNA): TGTGCCAGCACCATATCTAGGCGGCAAGAGACCCAGTACTTC.

This clonotype occurred a few times. The genes are TRBV9 and TRBJ2-4; 8 nucleotides match TRBD1. V shed 1 base, J shed 13 bases, and the junction held 16 bases outside the gene matches. The CDR3 consists of 16 residues. Germline CDR1 reads SGDLS; CDR2 reads YYNGEE. CDR3 in DNA: TGTGCCAGCAGCGTACTCGGACAGGGCGGAGGTAATGAGCAGTACTTC. Translation gives CASSVLGQGGGNEQYF.

This chain connects TRBV20-1 to TRBJ2-3; 13 bases map to TRBD2. CDR3 size: 16 residues. V shed 5 bases and J 4 bases; nucleotides not matched to a gene: 9. CDR1 is DFQATT, CDR2 SNEGSKA, per germline (reference sequence). The chain's CDR3 is CSADPRLAGGPDTQYF. The CDR3 DNA reads as TGCAGTGCTGACCCCAGACTAGCGGGGGGACCAGATACGCAGTATTTT.

The chain employs TRBV7-9 and TRBJ1-2; D gene uncertain. V dropped 5 bases and J dropped 0 bases, with 16 bases sitting between them. The CDR3 length is 16 residues. The germline CDR1 and CDR2 sequences are SEHNR and FQNEAQ (reference sequence). The CDR3 reads CASSPSYRRTNYGYTF. CDR3 bases: TGTGCCAGCAGCCCTAGTTACCGGAGGACTAACTATGGCTACACCTTC.

The chain recombines TRBV28 with TRBJ2-3, with TRBD1 identical over 9 bases. From germline, CDR1 is MDHEN and CDR2 SYDVKM. The CDR3 is made up of 15 amino acids. The trim removed 3 bases at V and 3 bases at J, leaving 4 bases unmatched. CDR3 sequence: CASSFLGTGTDTQYF. Written as DNA, the CDR3 is TGTGCCAGCAGTTTTTTGGGGACAGGGACAGATACGCAGTATTTT.

In its sample, this clonotype was seen a few times. The J gene is TRBJ1-1, the V gene TRBV20-1, with 11 bases matching TRBD1. The CDR3 totals 14 residues. V lost 5 bases and J lost 5; bases outside the gene matches: 7. Germline lookup yields CDR1 DFQATT and CDR2 SNEGSKA (reference sequence). CDR3 amino acids: CSARTGGGWTEAFF. CDR3 DNA sequence: TGCAGTGCTCGGACAGGGGGCGGGTGGACTGAAGCTTTCTTT.

A few counts support this clonotype. V is TRBV20-1 and J is TRBJ1-4; no clear D gene. V lost 6 bases and J lost 5, with 16 bases in between. CDR1 DFQATT and CDR2 SNEGSKA come from the germline V gene (reference sequence). The CDR3 loop spans 14 amino acids. The chain's CDR3 is CSAAPGRTNEKLFF. The CDR3 nucleotides are TGCAGTGCCGCGCCGGGCCGCACCAATGAAAAACTGTTTTTT.

The V and J genes are TRBV29-1 and TRBJ2-7; TRBD1 might be the D (8 bases). Trimming stripped 5 bases from V and 3 bases from J, with 14 bases between. Germline values: CDR1 SQVTM, CDR2 ANQGSEA. This CDR3 is 13 amino acids long. CDR3 amino acids: CSVTTGEGYEQYF. The CDR3 DNA is TGCAGCGTTACGACAGGGGAGGGCTACGAGCAGTACTTC.

The DNA for the CDR3 is TGTGCCAGCAGCTTAGGCCGGACTAGCGGGACTACCTACAATGAGCAGTTCTTC. As protein: CASSLGRTSGTTYNEQFF. V is TRBV7-8 and J is TRBJ2-1, with 12 bases identical to TRBD2. Looked up from germline, CDR1 is SGHVS and CDR2 is FQNEAQ. The CDR3 spans 18 residues. V dropped 1 base and J dropped 2; count of bases not matched to a gene: 6.

CDR3 residues: CASNGGTPGHSPLHF. DNA of the CDR3: TGTGCCAGCAACGGAGGGACCCCAGGACATTCACCCCTCCACTTT. J is TRBJ1-6 and V is TRBV9, with D tentatively TRBD1 (5 bases). Per germline, CDR1 SGDLS and CDR2 YYNGEE. CDR3 length: 15 amino acids. Trimming removed 6 bases from V and 8 bases from J, with 18 bases in between.

The chain combines TRBV7-9 with TRBJ2-2, with 7 bases lining up with TRBD1. CDR1 and CDR2 (germline): SEHNR, FQNEAQ (reference sequence). The CDR3 has 15 amino acids. V gave up 4 bases and J gave up 1 base; unmatched junction bases: 3. Here the CDR3 DNA reads TGTGCCAGCAGCTCCCGGGACAGGAACACCGGGGAGCTGTTTTTT. This encodes CASSSRDRNTGELFF.

The chain joins TRBV20-1 to TRBJ1-1, with 7 bases matching TRBD1. V dropped 1 base and J dropped 3; count of bases not matched to a gene: 8. The CDR3 runs to 15 residues. The germline V gene encodes CDR1 DFQATT and CDR2 SNEGSKA (reference sequence). The CDR3 DNA follows: TGCAGTGCTAGAGGCGGGACAGTAATGGACACTGAAGCTTTCTTT. Protein sequence: CSARGGTVMDTEAFF.

This clonotype was seen a single time. The chain carries TRBV20-1 and TRBJ1-1; 10 nucleotides match TRBD1. J was trimmed by 3 bases and V by 0 bases; bases with no gene match: 7. Per the germline V gene, CDR1 is DFQATT and CDR2 is SNEGSKA (reference sequence). The length of the CDR3 is 16 residues. CDR3 nucleotide sequence: TGCAGTGCTAGAGATTGGGGGACAGGGGAGGACACTGAAGCTTTCTTT. Its protein is CSARDWGTGEDTEAFF.

V is TRBV19 and J is TRBJ2-1; TRBD2 matches 12 bases. The junction had 8 bases not matched to a gene; V was cut back by 2 bases and J by 9 bases. Germline V gives CDR1 LNHDA, CDR2 SQIVND (reference sequence). The CDR3 covers 16 residues. The CDR3 region has the DNA TGTGCCAGTAGTATATCGACTAGCGGGAGCTTCACTGAGCAGTTCTTC. Its translation is CASSISTSGSFTEQFF. Using reference TRBV19 and TRBJ2-1 for the parts outside the CDR3, the full variable domain is DGGITQSPKYLFRKEGQNVTLSCEQNLNHDAMYWYRQDPGQGLRLIYYSQIVNDFQKGDIAEGYSVSREKKESFPLTVTSAQKNPTAFYLCASSISTSGSFTEQFFGPGTRLTVL.

This chain uses TRBV18 with TRBJ1-2; no clear D. V lost 4 bases, J lost 3 bases, and 15 bases lay in between. The CDR3 covers 15 residues. Germline CDR1 reads KGHSH; CDR2 reads LQKENI. The CDR3 protein is CASSRFGWGDYGYTF. CDR3 nucleotides: TGTGCCAGCTCACGGTTCGGCTGGGGAGACTATGGCTACACCTTC.

There are a few counts of this clonotype. In DNA form, the CDR3 reads TGCGCCAGCAGCCAAGATAGGGGACTAGCGGACTACGAGCAGTACTTC. Residues: CASSQDRGLADYEQYF. The V and J genes are TRBV4-1 and TRBJ2-7, with 11 bases that match TRBD2. This CDR3 region has 16 residues. CDR1 MGHRA and CDR2 YSYEKL come from the germline V gene. V trimming: 0 bases; J trimming: 3 bases; junction bases outside the gene matches: 4.

The rearrangement uses TRBV11-2 and TRBJ2-7, with 7 bases fitting TRBD1. V dropped 4 bases and J dropped 0; count of bases not matched to a gene: 6. The CDR3 length is 15 residues. CDR1 SGHAT and CDR2 FQNNGV come from the germline V gene. The CDR3 spells CASSSIRDSSYEQYF. CDR3 DNA sequence: TGTGCCAGCAGCTCGATCAGGGACAGCTCCTACGAGCAGTACTTC.

This clonotype showed up just a few times. CDR3 DNA: TGTGCCAGCAGTTACGGTGTACTAGCGGCCTACGAGCAGTACTTC. Protein: CASSYGVLAAYEQYF. This chain joins TRBV6-5 and TRBJ2-7; the match to TRBD2 covers 8 bases. The junction had 5 bases not matched to a gene; V was cut back by 2 bases and J by 2 bases. The CDR3 is 15 amino acids. CDR1 and CDR2 (germline): MNHEY, SVGAGI.

This clonotype was recorded a few times. This rearrangement joins TRBV3-1 to TRBJ2-2; TRBD2 is a possible D gene (5 bases). Germline CDR1 reads LGHDT; CDR2 reads YNNKEL (reference sequence). V was pared by 1 base and J by 1 base, with 10 bases between. The CDR3 has 16 amino acids. The CDR3 sequence is CASSQGPGGNTGELFF. In nucleotides, the CDR3 is TGTGCCAGCAGCCAAGGGCCCGGAGGGAACACCGGGGAGCTGTTTTTT.

This clonotype was picked up a small number of times. The CDR3 nucleotides are TGTGCCAGCAGTTTTAGGGACGGCCTCGTCTACGAGCAGTACTTC. Its protein product is CASSFRDGLVYEQYF. The chain employs TRBV12-3 or TRBV12-4 and TRBJ2-7; D is perhaps TRBD1 or TRBD2 (5 bases each). Trimming pared 3 bases from V and 3 bases from J, leaving 15 bases between. This CDR3 region has 15 residues.

The V and J genes are TRBV3-1 and TRBJ2-3, with TRBD2 matching over 10 bases. Germline trimming cut 4 bases from V and 0 bases from J; bases unmatched to any gene: 10. This CDR3 has 18 amino acids. Germline CDR1 and CDR2: LGHDT and YNNKEL (reference sequence). Here the CDR3 reads CASSRLGTSVASTDTQYF. Written as DNA, the CDR3 is TGTGCCAGCAGCCGCCTCGGGACTAGCGTTGCTAGCACAGATACGCAGTATTTT.

Only one count was recorded for this clonotype. CDR3 nucleotides: TGTGCCATCAGTGAGCCGGGACAGAGCTCCTACGAGCAGTACTTC. This codes for CAISEPGQSSYEQYF. This rearrangement joins TRBV10-3 to TRBJ2-7, with 7 bases lining up with TRBD1. This CDR3 is 15 amino acids long. The V gene end was trimmed by 2 bases and the J gene end by 0 bases; junction bases not matched to a gene: 4. The germline V gene has CDR1 ENHRY and CDR2 SYGVKD.